This entry lists 19 T cell receptor beta chains sequenced from one sample in a study of T cells in Graves' hyperthyroidism and ophthalmopathy (dated 2019 in TCRdb). The library was obtained by multiplex PCR. The instrument was an Illumina HiSeq 2000. TCR beta CDR3 regions were amplified from RNA transcripts. For the first round of RT-PCR on the TCR CDR3, the HTBI primer set was used together with the Qiagen OneStep RT-PCR kit. TCRdb reworked the public reads: Q25 trimming with fastp, MiXCR clone assembly, productive beta chains retained. Records with the same CDR3 protein are collapsed into one entry carrying the most frequent genes and DNA. In all, the sample holds over 200,000 distinct CDR3 sequences, and 17% of those were seen once. The biggest ten clones account for approximately 50% of the sample. Sequenced: blood. Receptors were obtained from a man aged 50 to 59 with Graves' hyperthyroidism.

This clonotype was counted at least ten times. This chain links TRBV28 with TRBJ2-3; D is uncertain. Germline V gene data show CDR1 as MDHEN and CDR2 as SYDVKM. The V gene lost 7 bases and the J gene lost 3 bases, with 14 bases spanning the gap. CDR3 size: 14 residues. The CDR3 sequence: CASTRRGYTDTQYF. The CDR3 DNA follows: TGTGCCAGCACGAGGAGAGGCTATACAGATACGCAGTATTTT.

In this sample, this clonotype turned up many times. In DNA, the CDR3 is TGTGCCAGCAGTCAATTCTCGCTAGCGGGAAATAGCTACGAGCAGTACTTC. Translation: CASSQFSLAGNSYEQYF. The chain employs TRBV6-1 and TRBJ2-7; TRBD2 aligns across 9 bases. J gave up 3 bases and V 5 bases, and 14 bases lay outside the gene matches. The germline gives CDR1 MNHNS, CDR2 SASEGT. CDR3 length: 17 amino acids.

The table lists this clonotype with many counts. The rearrangement links TRBV2 to TRBJ1-2; D unresolved. CDR3 size: 12 residues. With 7 bases removed from V and 4 bases from J, the gap between germline ends came to 10 bases. In germline, CDR1 is SNHLY, CDR2 FYNNEI. The CDR3 spells CASTTDGYGYTF. As DNA, the CDR3 is TGTGCCAGCACCACGGACGGCTATGGCTACACCTTC.

This clonotype came up many times. The chain has TRBV3-1 and TRBJ2-1; 15 bases map to TRBD2. The CDR3 sequence is 15 residues long. Germline V CDR1 and CDR2: LGHDT, YNNKEL (reference sequence). The V and J ends lost 4 bases and 8 bases, in that order; junction bases with no gene match: 3. CDR3 amino acids: CASSLWTSGRDEQFF. CDR3 DNA sequence: TGTGCCAGCAGCCTTTGGACTAGCGGGAGGGATGAGCAGTTCTTC.

This clonotype was recorded a few times. The chain employs TRBV5-1 and TRBJ1-2; 7 bases are shared with TRBD1. The ends lost 7 bases at V and 4 bases at J; junction bases unmatched: 10. The CDR3 is 14 residues long. In germline, CDR1 is SGHRS, CDR2 YFSETQ. The CDR3 region is CASGERQGGYGYTF. The CDR3 nucleotides read TGCGCCAGCGGCGAGAGACAGGGAGGCTATGGCTACACCTTC.

There are many counts of this clonotype. This rearrangement joins TRBV6-1 to TRBJ2-3; unclear D gene. With 2 bases removed from V and 3 bases from J, the gap between germline ends came to 3 bases. Looked up from germline, CDR1 is MNHNS and CDR2 is SASEGT. CDR3 size: 12 residues. The CDR3 here is CASSELTDTQYF. Written as DNA, the CDR3 is TGTGCCAGCAGTGAACTAACAGATACGCAGTATTTT.

This clonotype was found many times. J is TRBJ2-3 and V is TRBV7-2, with D unresolved. Trimming removed 0 bases at V and 4 bases at J, with 5 bases between. CDR3 length: 13 residues. From germline, CDR1 is SGHTA and CDR2 FQGNSA. This chain's CDR3 is CASSLAFADTQYF. DNA of the CDR3: TGTGCCAGCAGCTTAGCATTCGCAGATACGCAGTATTTT.

The chain is built from TRBV3-1 and TRBJ1-2; D is possibly TRBD1 (6 bases). Per the germline V gene, CDR1 is LGHDT and CDR2 is YNNKEL (reference sequence). V was clipped by 6 bases and J by 5 bases, with 13 bases between them. The CDR3 runs 13 residues. The CDR3 region has the DNA TGTGCCAGCAGTCCCTCCGGGACATATGGCTACACCTTC. This codes for CASSPSGTYGYTF.

The table lists this clonotype with many counts. The V call is TRBV11-3, the J call TRBJ2-2, with unresolved D. The CDR3 contains 13 residues. Germline V gene data show CDR1 as SGHNT and CDR2 as YENEEA. Trimming took off 4 bases at V and 2 bases at J, with 5 bases between the two ends. CDR3 bases: TGTGCCAGCAGCTCCCTAAACACCGGGGAGCTGTTTTTT. Its protein product is CASSSLNTGELFF.

This sequence joins TRBV19 and TRBJ1-5; 9 positions agree with TRBD1. With 6 bases clipped from V and 7 bases from J, the junction kept 10 bases outside the gene matches. Germline-derived CDR1 and CDR2 are LNHDA and SQIVND (reference sequence). This CDR3 contains 15 residues. The CDR3 here is CASSPQTGGGQPQHF. The CDR3 coding sequence is TGTGCCAGTAGCCCCCAAACAGGGGGCGGACAGCCCCAGCATTTT.

This clonotype came up once. The chain has TRBV11-1 and TRBJ1-2; TRBD1 matches at 7 bases. The germline gives CDR1 SGHAT, CDR2 FQDESV (reference sequence). V lost 5 bases and J lost 3; bases outside the gene matches: 6. The CDR3 runs to 14 residues. DNA for the CDR3: TGTGCCAGCAGCCTAGGAGGGACAGACTATGGCTACACCTTC. Protein product: CASSLGGTDYGYTF.

This clonotype was counted a few times. This chain connects TRBV19 to TRBJ2-1; 7 bases are a match to TRBD2. Germline values: CDR1 LNHDA, CDR2 SQIVND (reference sequence). This CDR3 contains 15 residues. The J segment lost 4 bases and the V segment lost 6 bases, leaving 9 bases of the junction unmatched. The CDR3 DNA sequence: TGTGCCAGTAGAAGGGGCAGCGGGACTTACAATGAGCAGTTCTTC. Translating gives CASRRGSGTYNEQFF. The variable domain in full, with the rest retrieved from reference TRBV19 and TRBJ2-1, is DGGITQSPKYLFRKEGQNVTLSCEQNLNHDAMYWYRQDPGQGLRLIYYSQIVNDFQKGDIAEGYSVSREKKESFPLTVTSAQKNPTAFYLCASRRGSGTYNEQFFGPGTRLTVL.

There are a few counts of this clonotype. The chain employs TRBV20-1 and TRBJ1-2; weak D call: TRBD1 (5 bases). Germline loops: CDR1 DFQATT, CDR2 SNEGSKA (reference sequence). Trimming stripped 3 bases from V and 0 bases from J, with 8 bases between. This CDR3 has 13 residues. DNA of the CDR3: TGCAGTGCTAGCCAGACAGCTAACTATGGCTACACCTTC. It is translated as CSASQTANYGYTF.

At least ten counts were recorded for this clonotype. The chain uses TRBV7-2 and TRBJ2-3; D unresolved. The CDR3 extends over 14 amino acids. CDR1 is SGHTA and CDR2 is FQGNSA in the germline V gene. Between the trimmed V and J ends, which lost 5 bases and 0 bases, there was a span of 9 bases. The CDR3 spells CASSPLSSTDTQYF. CDR3 DNA: TGTGCCAGCAGCCCCCTTTCTAGCACAGATACGCAGTATTTT. Full variable domain (missing parts from reference TRBV7-2 and TRBJ2-3): GAGVSQSPSNKVTEKGKDVELRCDPISGHTALYWYRQSLGQGLEFLIYFQGNSAPDKSGLPSDRFSAERTGGSVSTLTIQRTQQEDSAVYLCASSPLSSTDTQYFGPGTRLTVL.

This clonotype was seen more than once but under ten times. The rearrangement uses TRBV5-6 and TRBJ1-5; 8 bases are shared with TRBD1. With V trimmed by 2 bases and J by 5 bases, 6 bases remained unmatched. CDR1 SGHDT and CDR2 YYEEEE come from the germline V gene. This CDR3 has 15 residues. CDR3: CASSLLGQGDQPQHF. The CDR3 bases are TGTGCCAGCAGCTTACTAGGACAGGGTGATCAGCCCCAGCATTTT.

The chain carries TRBV10-3 and TRBJ2-5; D is unresolved. The CDR3 contains 14 residues. In germline, CDR1 is ENHRY, CDR2 SYGVKD. The V gene lost 0 bases and the J gene lost 1 base, with 6 bases spanning the gap. CDR3 nucleotide sequence: TGTGCCATCAGTGAGTCGATGGCCCAAGAGACCCAGTACTTC. Translating it yields CAISESMAQETQYF.

The table lists this clonotype with many counts. The chain employs TRBV11-2 and TRBJ2-4, with D possibly matching TRBD1 (6 bases). This CDR3 has 15 amino acids. The germline CDR1 and CDR2 sequences are SGHAT and FQNNGV. Trimming removed 4 bases from V and 4 bases from J, with 14 bases in between. The CDR3 DNA reads TGTGCCAGCAGCTCACTTAGGACAGAAAAAAACATTCAGTACTTC. Amino acids: CASSSLRTEKNIQYF.

There are a few counts of this clonotype. The chain has TRBV29-1 and TRBJ2-1; 7 bases agree with TRBD2. The CDR3 spans 13 residues. Trimming took 4 bases from V and 10 from J; bases not matched to a gene: 10. The germline V gene has CDR1 SQVTM and CDR2 ANQGSEA. This CDR3 reads CSVVWGRAREQFF. The CDR3, as DNA: TGCAGCGTTGTATGGGGGAGGGCCAGGGAGCAGTTCTTC.

The table lists this clonotype with many counts. This chain links TRBV20-1 with TRBJ2-5; D possibly corresponds to TRBD2 (6 bases). The V end lost 3 bases, the J end lost 2 bases, and 10 bases lay between the germline ends. This CDR3 is 13 amino acids long. Germline V CDR1 and CDR2: DFQATT, SNEGSKA (reference sequence). The CDR3 region is CSARASEQETQYF. CDR3 DNA: TGCAGTGCTAGGGCTAGCGAACAAGAGACCCAGTACTTC.